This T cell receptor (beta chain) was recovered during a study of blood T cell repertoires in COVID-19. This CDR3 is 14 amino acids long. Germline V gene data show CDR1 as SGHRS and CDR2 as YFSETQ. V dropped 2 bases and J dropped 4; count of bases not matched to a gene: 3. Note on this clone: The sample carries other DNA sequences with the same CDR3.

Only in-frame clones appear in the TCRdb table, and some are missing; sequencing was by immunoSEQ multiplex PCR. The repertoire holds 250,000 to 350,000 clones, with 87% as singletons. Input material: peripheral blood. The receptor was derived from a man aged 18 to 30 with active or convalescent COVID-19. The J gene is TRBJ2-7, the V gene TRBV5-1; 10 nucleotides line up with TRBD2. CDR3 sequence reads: CASSLAGGPYEQYF. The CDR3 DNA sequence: TGCGCCAGCAGCTTAGCGGGAGGGCCTTACGAGCAGTACTTC.